This passage covers 10 T cell receptor beta chains from one sample sequenced in a study of immune cell composition in non-small cell lung cancer. Assay: immunoSEQ multiplex PCR; the TCRdb copy retains only in-frame clones and omits some. This table has under 20,000 clones, about 80% appearing once. Normal lung was taken at the farthest possible site, at least 3 cm from tumour. These data were also filed under a second study, of CD4 T cells in lung cancer.

Sequenced input: non-adjacent lung tissue. The receptors originated from a human donor with non-small cell lung cancer.

This chain connects TRBV11-3 to TRBJ2-2; the match to TRBD2 covers 14 bases. CDR3 size: 19 residues. In germline, CDR1 is SGHNT, CDR2 YENEEA. The V and J ends lost 6 bases and 0 bases, in that order; junction bases with no gene match: 9. The CDR3 region is CASSYWTSGGKSNTGELFF. The CDR3 DNA sequence: TGTGCCAGCAGTTATTGGACTAGCGGGGGGAAATCGAACACCGGGGAGCTGTTTTTT.

The chain recombines TRBV2 with TRBJ1-4; 7 nucleotides line up with TRBD1. CDR1 SNHLY and CDR2 FYNNEI come from the germline V gene. The CDR3 runs to 15 residues. V dropped 4 bases and J dropped 0; count of bases not matched to a gene: 2. Written as DNA, the CDR3 is TGTGCCAGCAGTGGACAGGGTGCAACTAATGAAAAACTGTTTTTT. Encoded protein: CASSGQGATNEKLFF.

Note on this clone: The sample carries other DNA sequences with the same CDR3. The J gene is TRBJ1-1, the V gene TRBV7-3; possibly TRBD1 for D (6 bases). Trimming stripped 7 bases from V and 4 bases from J, with 13 bases between. Germline loops: CDR1 SGHTA, CDR2 FQGTGA. The CDR3 consists of 13 residues. CDR3 amino acids: CASKGGLGTEAFF. DNA of the CDR3: TGTGCCAGCAAGGGGGGGTTAGGCACTGAAGCTTTCTTT.

The chain uses TRBV7-8 and TRBJ1-1; D not resolved. CDR3 size: 12 residues. V lost 1 base to trimming and J lost 10 bases, with 10 bases between them. Germline lookup yields CDR1 SGHVS and CDR2 FQNEAQ. The CDR3 loop reads CASSLGSVAAFF. As DNA, the CDR3 is TGTGCCAGCAGCTTAGGCTCCGTCGCAGCTTTCTTT.

The V and J genes are TRBV5-3 and TRBJ2-7; the D gene is possibly TRBD2 (5 bases). TRBV5-3 is sorted into the ORF group, with uncertain function. V was pared by 3 bases and J by 2 bases, with 9 bases between. The CDR3 spans 13 residues. CDR3 residues: CARSWSGTYEQYF. The CDR3 DNA reads as TGTGCCAGAAGCTGGTCCGGGACCTACGAGCAGTACTTC.

J is TRBJ2-7 and V is TRBV2; the match to TRBD1 covers 7 bases. V shed 4 bases, J shed 1 base, and the junction held 7 bases outside the gene matches. The CDR3 loop spans 15 amino acids. The germline gives CDR1 SNHLY, CDR2 FYNNEI. CDR3 sequence reads: CASSGTGGQSYEQYF. The CDR3 DNA sequence: TGTGCCAGCAGTGGGACTGGGGGACAGTCCTACGAGCAGTACTTC.

The rearrangement joins TRBV27 to TRBJ2-7, with D perhaps matching TRBD1 (9 bases). V was pared by 3 bases and J by 6 bases, with 18 bases between. CDR3 length equals 15 residues. Germline assignment: CDR1 MNHEY and CDR2 SMNVEV (reference sequence). CDR3 DNA sequence: TGTGCCAGCAGTTTCGCCGGGACAGGGACTAGCGAGCAGTACTTC. This gives the protein CASSFAGTGTSEQYF.

The chain combines TRBV10-3 with TRBJ2-5; TRBD1 might be the D (6 bases). The J call is uncertain, as TRBJ2-7 better fits the DNA end. Germline V gene lookup returns CDR1 ENHRY and CDR2 SYGVKD. This CDR3 region has 14 residues. DNA for the CDR3: TGTGCCAGCTCGTGGGGACAAAGCTCCTACGAGCAGTACTTC. It specifies CASSWGQSSYEQYF.

V gene TRBV19 combines with J gene TRBJ2-4; D gene uncertain. The CDR3 totals 14 residues. V shed 6 bases and J shed 0 bases, with 9 bases lying between them. Germline lookup yields CDR1 LNHDA and CDR2 SQIVND (reference sequence). CDR3 nucleotide sequence: TGTGCCAGTAGCCCCCGTATAGCCAAAAACATTCAGTACTTC. Encoded protein: CASSPRIAKNIQYF.

The V gene is TRBV10-3, the J gene TRBJ1-5, with D tentatively TRBD1 (5 bases). The germline V gene has CDR1 ENHRY and CDR2 SYGVKD. The CDR3 contains 12 residues. Trimming stripped 8 bases from V and 2 bases from J, with 7 bases between. This CDR3 is CAIGDGNQPQHF. The CDR3 DNA is TGTGCCATCGGGGACGGCAATCAGCCCCAGCATTTT.